A single sample gave rise to the 14 T cell receptor beta chains below, sequenced in a study of blood T cell repertoires in COVID-19. Method: immunoSEQ multiplex PCR; TCRdb's copy keeps in-frame clones and lacks some. Of around 200,000 clones listed, around 86% are singletons. The sequenced sample was peripheral blood. These receptors originate from a man aged 50-60 years with acute or convalescent COVID-19.

The chain joins TRBV6-5 to TRBJ2-7, with TRBD1 as a possible D gene (5 bases). The CDR3 covers 16 residues. From germline, CDR1 is MNHEY and CDR2 SVGAGI. The V and J ends lost 0 bases and 4 bases respectively, with 16 bases between them. The CDR3 spells CASSYSLTGHQYEQYF. CDR3 in DNA: TGTGCCAGCAGTTACTCTCTCACTGGACACCAATACGAGCAGTACTTC.

This sequence joins TRBV6-6 and TRBJ1-4; 7 bases line up with TRBD1. Germline V lookup: CDR1 MNHNY, CDR2 SVGAGI (reference sequence). The ends lost 5 bases at V and 10 bases at J; junction bases unmatched: 13. CDR3 length: 15 amino acids. The DNA of the CDR3 is TGTGCCAGCAGTCCCACAGGGGTCGTTAGGGGAAAACTGTTTTTT. It yields the protein CASSPTGVVRGKLFF.

The chain combines TRBV7-2 with TRBJ1-2; D ambiguous. There are 14 residues in the CDR3. The germline CDR1 and CDR2 sequences are SGHTA and FQGNSA. V was cut by 3 bases and J by 1 base, with 9 bases left in between. This CDR3 is CASSLWRVNYGYTF. CDR3 sequence (DNA): TGTGCCAGCAGCTTGTGGAGGGTTAACTATGGCTACACCTTC.

The genes are TRBV5-6 and TRBJ1-1; tentatively, D is TRBD1 (5 bases). There are 13 residues in the CDR3. Germline V gene data show CDR1 as SGHDT and CDR2 as YYEEEE. The V gene lost 4 bases and the J gene lost 6 bases, with 13 bases spanning the gap. The CDR3 DNA is TGTGCCAGCAGCCCAGGGTTAGGGGCTGAAGCTTTCTTT. Translation: CASSPGLGAEAFF.

The gene calls are TRBV30 and TRBJ1-2; D not resolved. CDR1 and CDR2 (germline): GTSNPN, SVGIG (reference sequence). Trimming took 5 bases from V and 1 from J, leaving 8 bases between them. The CDR3 has 12 amino acids. As DNA, the CDR3 is TGTGCCTGGGCACTCCGTAACTATGGCTACACCTTC. It is translated as CAWALRNYGYTF.

V and J are TRBV7-6 and TRBJ1-1; TRBD1 is a possible D gene (6 bases). This CDR3 is built from 15 residues. Trimming removed 2 bases at V and 1 base at J, with 11 bases between. Germline-derived CDR1 and CDR2 are SGHVS and FNYEAQ. The CDR3 DNA is TGTGCCAGCAGCTTAATAGCACAGGGGAACACTGAAGCTTTCTTT. It translates to CASSLIAQGNTEAFF.

In its sample, this clone was seen a few times. The rearrangement links TRBV7-9 to TRBJ2-5; D might be TRBD2 (5 bases). Trimming shortened V by 4 bases and J by 4 bases, and 16 bases separated the two germline ends. Germline assignment: CDR1 SEHNR and CDR2 FQNEAQ (reference sequence). There are 15 residues in the CDR3. DNA for the CDR3: TGTGCCAGCAGCTCCCCCAGATCCGGGGTAGAGACCCAGTACTTC. This translates into CASSSPRSGVETQYF.

The chain recombines TRBV28 with TRBJ2-3; tentatively, D is TRBD2 (5 bases). V was pared by 5 bases and J by 6 bases, with 15 bases between. CDR3 size: 14 residues. Germline assignment: CDR1 MDHEN and CDR2 SYDVKM. The CDR3 region is CASSGRASRDTQYF. The CDR3 nucleotides are TGTGCCAGCAGTGGGCGGGCTAGCAGGGATACGCAGTATTTT.

The chain links TRBV12-3 or TRBV12-4 to TRBJ2-2; a possible D gene is TRBD2 (5 bases). The CDR3 totals 13 residues. The V gene lost 6 bases and the J gene lost 9 bases, with 14 bases spanning the gap. CDR3: CASSITGFRELFF. CDR3 in DNA: TGTGCCAGCAGCATAACGGGGTTCCGGGAGCTGTTTTTT.

This sequence joins TRBV6-5 and TRBJ1-2; D may be TRBD1 (5 bases). The germline V and J ends were trimmed by 7 bases and 4 bases, with 19 bases remaining between them. This CDR3 has 15 amino acids. The V gene's germline CDR1 is MNHEY and CDR2 SVGAGI. CDR3: CASTSGGNLGYGYTF. The CDR3 coding sequence is TGTGCCAGCACCTCTGGGGGGAATTTGGGCTATGGCTACACCTTC.

The V gene is TRBV6-1, the J gene TRBJ1-4; D is possibly TRBD1 (6 bases). The CDR3 has 17 amino acids. The germline gives CDR1 MNHNS, CDR2 SASEGT. The V end lost 2 bases, the J end lost 4 bases, and 17 bases lay between the germline ends. The CDR3 region has the DNA TGTGCCAGCAGTGAAACCTCCGGTACAGGGCTTAATGAAAAACTGTTTTTT. Amino acid sequence: CASSETSGTGLNEKLFF.

V is TRBV6-5 and J is TRBJ2-7; D unresolved. Germline-derived CDR1 and CDR2 are MNHEY and SVGAGI. CDR3 length: 15 amino acids. Trimming took 4 bases from V and 2 from J, leaving 15 bases between them. CDR3 sequence: CASSLTRFGAYEQYF. DNA for the CDR3: TGTGCCAGCAGTTTAACCAGGTTCGGCGCCTACGAGCAGTACTTC.

The V and J genes are TRBV11-2 and TRBJ2-3; D not resolved. V was trimmed by 5 bases and J by 2 bases, leaving 11 bases between them. This CDR3 has 14 residues. The germline CDR1 and CDR2 sequences are SGHAT and FQNNGV. CDR3 DNA: TGTGCCAGCAGCCCCTCGGGTGCCACAGATACGCAGTATTTT. This gives the protein CASSPSGATDTQYF.

CDR3 sequence: CASSPPGLAGRTYEQYF. CDR3 coding DNA: TGTGCCAGCTCACCACCGGGACTAGCGGGGCGAACCTACGAGCAGTACTTC. This chain joins TRBV18 and TRBJ2-7; TRBD2 aligns across 13 bases. The germline CDR1 and CDR2 sequences are KGHSH and LQKENI. Trimming removed 0 bases from V and 2 bases from J; junction bases left unmatched: 4. This CDR3 contains 17 residues.